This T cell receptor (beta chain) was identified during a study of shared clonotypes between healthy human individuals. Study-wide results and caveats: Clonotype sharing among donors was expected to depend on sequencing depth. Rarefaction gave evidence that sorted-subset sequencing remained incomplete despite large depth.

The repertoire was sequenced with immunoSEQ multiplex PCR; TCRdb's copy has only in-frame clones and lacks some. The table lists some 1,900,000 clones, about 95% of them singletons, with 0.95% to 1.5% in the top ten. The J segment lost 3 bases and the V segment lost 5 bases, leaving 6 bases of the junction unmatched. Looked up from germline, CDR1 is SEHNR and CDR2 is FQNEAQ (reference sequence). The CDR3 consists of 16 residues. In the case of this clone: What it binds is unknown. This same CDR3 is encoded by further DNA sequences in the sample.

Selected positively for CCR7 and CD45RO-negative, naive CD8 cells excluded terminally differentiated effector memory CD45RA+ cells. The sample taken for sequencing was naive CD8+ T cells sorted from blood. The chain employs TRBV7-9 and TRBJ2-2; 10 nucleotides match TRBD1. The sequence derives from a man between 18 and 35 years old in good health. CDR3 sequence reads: CASSPPGQGYTGELFF. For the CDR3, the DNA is TGTGCCAGCAGCCCGCCGGGACAGGGGTACACCGGGGAGCTGTTTTTT.